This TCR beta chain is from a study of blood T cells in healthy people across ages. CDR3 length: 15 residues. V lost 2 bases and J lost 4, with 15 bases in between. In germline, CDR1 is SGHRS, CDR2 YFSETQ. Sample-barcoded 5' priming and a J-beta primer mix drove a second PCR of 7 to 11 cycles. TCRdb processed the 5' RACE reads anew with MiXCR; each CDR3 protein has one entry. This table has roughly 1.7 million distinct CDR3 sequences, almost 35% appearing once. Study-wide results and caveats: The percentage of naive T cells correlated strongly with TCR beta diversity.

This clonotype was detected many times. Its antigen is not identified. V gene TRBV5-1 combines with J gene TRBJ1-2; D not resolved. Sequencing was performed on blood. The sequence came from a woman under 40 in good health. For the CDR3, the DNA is TGCGCCAGCAGCTTAGAAGCAGCAGAAAGCTATGGCTACACCTTC. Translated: CASSLEAAESYGYTF.